The rows below give T cell receptor beta chains drawn from one sample of a study of T cells after yellow fever vaccination. Via MiXCR, TCRdb re-called the 5' RACE reads, giving one row per CDR3 protein. Of under 600,000 distinct CDR3 sequences listed, approximately 12% are singletons. Here the sequenced sample was PBMCs, taken on the day of the yellow fever booster vaccination. Every receptor here comes from a man aged 30 to 45 who received the YFV17D yellow fever vaccine. The CDR3 runs from the conserved cysteine through the conserved F or W. Only part of the rows carry a size: once, few, many, or a class if the clone is expanded.

CDR3 protein,clone size,V gene,J gene
CASSYDHRGWGEQFF,few,TRBV6-5,TRBJ2-1
CASSLAKAGGPGELFF,few,TRBV7-2,TRBJ2-2
CSAGLPQLQETQYF,many,TRBV20-1,TRBJ2-5
CSARDWQASGETQYF,once,TRBV20-1,TRBJ2-5
CASSLGGAGSYNEQFF,many,TRBV7-3,TRBJ2-1
CATNPGTTTYEQYF,-,TRBV10-3,TRBJ2-7
CASSPQGLGYGYTF,few,TRBV7-3,TRBJ1-2
CASSEDRTTDTQYF,few,TRBV2,TRBJ2-3
CSVSEGKGANVLTF,-,TRBV20-1,TRBJ2-6
CSARGGTFQMETQYF,-,TRBV20-1,TRBJ2-5
CASNHGGSNQPQHF,-,TRBV6-1,TRBJ1-5
CASSTPQGWDIQYF,few,TRBV19,TRBJ2-4
CASSLCRESDTQYF,-,TRBV23-1,TRBJ2-3
CASSETWTELTYEQYF,many,TRBV27,TRBJ2-7
CASSELGLYPGLAGTGELFF,-,TRBV6-4,TRBJ2-2
CASSLDRTSQYF,few,TRBV7-6,TRBJ2-5
CASSLAPAGSEQYF,-,TRBV5-4,TRBJ2-7
CASSSRQFQRKGSAYEQYF,-,TRBV12-3/TRBV12-4,TRBJ2-7
CASSQDAGRMRTEAFF,few,TRBV4-1,TRBJ1-1
CASSFSSGGYNEQFF,few,TRBV12-3/TRBV12-4,TRBJ2-1
CASTPGQGGYEQYF,many,TRBV12-3/TRBV12-4,TRBJ2-7
CSARLTNEQFF,few,TRBV20-1,TRBJ2-1
CASGLLHEQYF,many,TRBV12-3/TRBV12-4,TRBJ2-7
CAIRPSGSSYEQYF,-,TRBV10-3,TRBJ2-7
CASTIGTPAQPQHF,many,TRBV12-3/TRBV12-4,TRBJ1-5
CASSVLGYEQYF,-,TRBV2,TRBJ2-7
CSVRSIEQFF,-,TRBV29-1,TRBJ2-1
CASSQTSLDEQFF,few,TRBV11-2,TRBJ2-1
CASTPVSGNQETQYF,few,TRBV7-8,TRBJ2-5
CASSHDGRETQYF,-,TRBV7-9,TRBJ2-5
CASSYRLSYEQYF,-,TRBV6-2/TRBV6-3,TRBJ2-7
CASSFLAEPLNEQFF,few,TRBV5-1,TRBJ2-1
CASSSSYTGVGSPLHF,many,TRBV12-3/TRBV12-4,TRBJ1-6
CASSLRGSTPFVRDYEQYF,-,TRBV5-4,TRBJ2-7
CASSVTQETQYF,few,TRBV6-2/TRBV6-3,TRBJ2-5
CASSYRQGGRPQHF,-,TRBV5-6,TRBJ1-5
CASTDLDPDIQETQYF,-,TRBV12-3/TRBV12-4,TRBJ2-5
CASSSRPGSTEAFF,-,TRBV5-1,TRBJ1-1
CASSPIRDTQYF,many,TRBV12-3/TRBV12-4,TRBJ2-3
CASSVGLAVYNEQFF,many,TRBV9,TRBJ2-1
CSAVPGGWEETQYF,few,TRBV20-1,TRBJ2-5
CASSQGLPYEQYF,-,TRBV3-1,TRBJ2-7
CASGGDSLPPEQYF,-,TRBV12-5,TRBJ2-7
CASSATGIVRTDTQYF,-,TRBV2,TRBJ2-3
CSAIETGSPLHF,few,TRBV20-1,TRBJ1-6